Each of the 20 T cell receptor beta chains below was sequenced from the same sample in a study of blood T cell repertoires in COVID-19. Assay: immunoSEQ multiplex PCR; the TCRdb copy retains only in-frame clones and omits some. The repertoire includes 140,000 or so clones, around 90% of them detected once, and approximately 11% sits in the top ten. Sequencing was performed on peripheral blood. Every receptor here comes from an elderly woman with acute or convalescent COVID-19.

This chain joins TRBV5-1 and TRBJ1-4, with TRBD1 matching 9 bases. The V and J ends lost 4 bases and 8 bases, in that order; junction bases with no gene match: 9. This CDR3 has 15 residues. Germline values: CDR1 SGHRS, CDR2 YFSETQ. The CDR3 nucleotides read TGCGCCAGCAGCAGTTACAGGGGGCAGGGGGAAAAACTGTTTTTT. This sequence encodes CASSSYRGQGEKLFF.

The V gene is TRBV5-1, the J gene TRBJ2-5; weak D call: TRBD2 (5 bases). The CDR3 runs to 14 residues. Germline CDR1 and CDR2: SGHRS and YFSETQ. V was trimmed by 3 bases and J by 1 base, leaving 10 bases between them. CDR3 protein: CASSYTGIQETQYF. Here the CDR3 DNA reads TGCGCCAGCAGCTACACCGGGATCCAAGAGACCCAGTACTTC.

This sequence joins TRBV19 and TRBJ1-2; a possible D gene is TRBD1 (6 bases). The CDR3 is 15 residues long. Trimming removed 7 bases from V and 2 bases from J, with 17 bases in between. From germline, CDR1 is LNHDA and CDR2 SQIVND (reference sequence). CDR3 protein: CASTPAQGLNYGYTF. CDR3 in DNA: TGTGCCAGTACCCCGGCACAGGGATTGAACTATGGCTACACCTTC.

The V call is TRBV3-1 (or the pseudogene TRBV3-2), the J call TRBJ2-1; TRBD1 matches 7 bases. Germline CDR1 and CDR2: LGHDT and YNNKEL (reference sequence). With V trimmed by 3 bases and J by 5 bases, 10 bases remained unmatched. CDR3 length equals 16 residues. Here the CDR3 reads CASSHIPGTVNNEQFF. CDR3 sequence (DNA): TGTGCCAGCAGCCACATCCCAGGGACAGTTAACAATGAGCAGTTCTTC.

The CDR3 sequence: CASSLQGFGEKLFF. For the CDR3, the DNA is TGTGCCAGCAGCTTACAGGGTTTCGGAGAAAAACTGTTTTTT. The chain carries TRBV7-9 and TRBJ1-4; TRBD1 might be the D (5 bases). Germline V lookup: CDR1 SEHNR, CDR2 FQNEAQ (reference sequence). This CDR3 is 14 amino acids long. Trimming left V 2 bases short and J 8 bases short, with 12 bases between. Looking up the rest from reference TRBV7-9 and TRBJ1-4 gives the full variable domain: DTGVSQNPRHKITKRGQNVTFRCDPISEHNRLYWYRQTLGQGPEFLTYFQNEAQLEKSRLLSDRFSAERPKGSFSTLEIQRTEQGDSAMYLCASSLQGFGEKLFFGSGTQLSVL.

This sequence joins TRBV10-3 and TRBJ1-1; the match to TRBD1 covers 9 bases. The CDR3 totals 13 residues. Germline-derived CDR1 and CDR2 are ENHRY and SYGVKD. Losses at the gene ends were 9 bases for V and 1 base for J; bases not matched to a gene: 3. CDR3 region: CAISTGGNTEAFF. The CDR3 nucleotides are TGTGCCATTTCGACAGGGGGGAACACTGAAGCTTTCTTT.

The table lists this clone with a count of one. The chain recombines TRBV18 with TRBJ2-7, with 10 bases lining up with TRBD2. V gave up 3 bases and J gave up 6 bases; unmatched junction bases: 5. This CDR3 contains 14 residues. Per germline, CDR1 KGHSH and CDR2 LQKENI. The CDR3 sequence: CASSPSAGGSEQYF. In DNA form, the CDR3 reads TGTGCCAGCTCACCTTCAGCGGGGGGGAGCGAGCAGTACTTC.

This rearrangement joins TRBV7-3 to TRBJ2-1; 11 bases line up with TRBD2. Germline values: CDR1 SGHTA, CDR2 FQGTGA. CDR3 size: 15 residues. The junction had 4 bases not matched to a gene; V was cut back by 1 base and J by 8 bases. DNA of the CDR3: TGTGCCAGCAGCTTAAGTTCTAGCGGGGGGTATGAGCAGTTCTTC. Translated: CASSLSSSGGYEQFF.

The chain combines TRBV30 with TRBJ1-6, with 12 nucleotides matching TRBD1. J gave up 9 bases and V 3 bases, and 3 bases lay outside the gene matches. The CDR3 consists of 14 residues. Germline CDR1 GTSNPN, CDR2 SVGIG (reference sequence). CDR3 amino acids: CAWRGTGGPSPLHF. The CDR3 DNA reads TGTGCCTGGAGGGGGACAGGGGGCCCTTCACCCCTCCACTTT.

J is TRBJ2-1 and V is TRBV29-1; 7 bases match TRBD2. The V gene end was trimmed by 7 bases and the J gene end by 3 bases; junction bases not matched to a gene: 9. The CDR3 has 14 residues. The germline gives CDR1 SQVTM, CDR2 ANQGSEA. The CDR3 DNA sequence: TGCAGCGGCAGCGGGACCTCACTCTACAATGAGCAGTTCTTC. Translated, it gives CSGSGTSLYNEQFF.

The chain links TRBV6-5 to TRBJ1-5, with TRBD1 identical over 8 bases. Per the germline V gene, CDR1 is MNHEY and CDR2 is SVGAGI. The CDR3 contains 14 residues. V gave up 8 bases and J gave up 3 bases; unmatched junction bases: 6. This CDR3 is CASQGARNNQPQHF. In DNA form, the CDR3 reads TGTGCCAGCCAGGGGGCTAGGAACAATCAGCCCCAGCATTTT.

The CDR3 sequence: CASRPLGAGYNEQFF. CDR3 nucleotide sequence: TGTGCCAGCAGACCCCTTGGGGCAGGCTACAATGAGCAGTTCTTC. The chain joins TRBV6-5 to TRBJ2-1, with TRBD1 as a possible D gene (5 bases). Trimming shortened V by 6 bases and J by 3 bases, and 15 bases separated the two germline ends. Germline CDR1 reads MNHEY; CDR2 reads SVGAGI. The CDR3 extends over 15 amino acids.

This clone was counted a few times. The chain combines TRBV4-2 with TRBJ1-1, with 7 bases matching TRBD1. The ends lost 5 bases at V and 3 bases at J; junction bases unmatched: 12. This CDR3 has 16 residues. Germline V gene data show CDR1 as LGHNA and CDR2 as YNFKEQ. In DNA form, the CDR3 reads TGTGCCAGCAGCACACGACAGGGAAGGACCGACACTGAAGCTTTCTTT. Residues: CASSTRQGRTDTEAFF.

V usage is TRBV7-2 and J usage is TRBJ2-2; the match to TRBD2 covers 12 bases. This CDR3 is 16 amino acids long. J gave up 1 base and V 5 bases, and 2 bases lay outside the gene matches. Per the germline V gene, CDR1 is SGHTA and CDR2 is FQGNSA. CDR3 in DNA: TGTGCCAGCAGCATACTAGCGGGGGGGAACACCGGGGAGCTGTTTTTT. Translation: CASSILAGGNTGELFF.

The genes are TRBV3-1 (or the pseudogene TRBV3-2) and TRBJ2-2; D possibly corresponds to TRBD2 (5 bases). Per the germline V gene, CDR1 is LGHDT and CDR2 is YNNKEL (reference sequence). Between the trimmed V and J ends, which lost 8 bases and 3 bases, there was a span of 13 bases. This CDR3 region has 14 residues. The CDR3 spells CASQRKGDTGELFF. The CDR3 coding sequence is TGTGCCAGCCAGCGGAAGGGCGACACCGGGGAGCTGTTTTTT.

This chain connects TRBV28 to TRBJ1-2; 8 nucleotides line up with TRBD1. The ends lost 5 bases at V and 2 bases at J; junction bases unmatched: 4. The CDR3 runs 14 residues. Germline CDR1 reads MDHEN; CDR2 reads SYDVKM. The CDR3 bases are TGTGCCAGCAGTCCCTGGGACAGGAACTATGGCTACACCTTC. This translates into CASSPWDRNYGYTF.

The chain has TRBV27 and TRBJ1-2; 11 nucleotides align to TRBD1. The germline gives CDR1 MNHEY, CDR2 SMNVEV (reference sequence). This CDR3 is 13 amino acids long. With V trimmed by 5 bases and J by 10 bases, 6 bases remained unmatched. The CDR3 sequence: CASSPGQGADYTF. The CDR3 DNA is TGTGCCAGCAGTCCCGGACAGGGGGCCGACTACACCTTC.

The rearrangement links TRBV6-5 to TRBJ2-7, with 8 bases matching TRBD1. CDR1 is MNHEY and CDR2 is SVGAGI in the germline V gene. CDR3 length: 15 amino acids. V dropped 7 bases and J dropped 2; count of bases not matched to a gene: 10. The CDR3 sequence: CASTMDRDTTYEQYF. Written as DNA, the CDR3 is TGTGCCAGCACTATGGACAGGGACACGACCTACGAGCAGTACTTC.

The chain employs TRBV5-6 and TRBJ1-1; TRBD1 agrees at 8 bases. CDR3 length equals 14 residues. The V gene end was trimmed by 4 bases and the J gene end by 7 bases; junction bases not matched to a gene: 9. Germline CDR1 reads SGHDT; CDR2 reads YYEEEE. The CDR3 coding sequence is TGTGCCAGCAGCCCGACAGGGGCCCCCAGTGAAGCTTTCTTT. Amino acid sequence: CASSPTGAPSEAFF. The full variable domain, in which reference TRBV5-6 and TRBJ1-1 provide the parts outside the CDR3, is DAGVTQSPTHLIKTRGQQVTLRCSPKSGHDTVSWYQQALGQGPQFIFQYYEEEERQRGNFPDRFSGHQFPNYSSELNVNALLLGDSALYLCASSPTGAPSEAFFGQGTRLTVV.

This clone appeared once. DNA for the CDR3: TGTGCCAGCAGCCAAGGGCTAGCGGACGTAGATACGCAGTATTTT. It translates to CASSQGLADVDTQYF. The J gene is TRBJ2-3, the V gene TRBV3-1 (or the pseudogene TRBV3-2), with 7 bases lining up with TRBD2. V trimming: 1 base; J trimming: 5 bases; junction bases outside the gene matches: 6. Germline V CDR1 and CDR2: LGHDT, YNNKEL (reference sequence). The CDR3 extends over 15 amino acids.